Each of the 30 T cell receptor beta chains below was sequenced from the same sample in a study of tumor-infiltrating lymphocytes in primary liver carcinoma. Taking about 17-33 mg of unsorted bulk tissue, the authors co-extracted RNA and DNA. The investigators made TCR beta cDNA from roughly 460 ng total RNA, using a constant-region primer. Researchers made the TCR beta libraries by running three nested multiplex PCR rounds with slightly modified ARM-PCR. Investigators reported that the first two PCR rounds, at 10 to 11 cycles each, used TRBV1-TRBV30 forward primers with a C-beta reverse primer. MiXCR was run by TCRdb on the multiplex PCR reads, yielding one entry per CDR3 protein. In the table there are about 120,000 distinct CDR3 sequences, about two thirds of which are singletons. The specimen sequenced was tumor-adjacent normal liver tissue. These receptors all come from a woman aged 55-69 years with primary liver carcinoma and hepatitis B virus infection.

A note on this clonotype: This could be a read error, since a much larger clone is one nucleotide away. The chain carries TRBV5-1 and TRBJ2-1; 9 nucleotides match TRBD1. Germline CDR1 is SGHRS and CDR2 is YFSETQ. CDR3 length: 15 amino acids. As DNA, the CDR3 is TGCGCCACCAGCTTGGTTGTCGGACAGGGGAATGAGCAGTTCTTC. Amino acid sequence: CATSLVVGQGNEQFF. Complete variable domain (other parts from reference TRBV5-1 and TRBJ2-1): KAGVTQTPRYLIKTRGQQVTLSCSPISGHRSVSWYQQTPGQGLQFLFEYFSETQRNKGNFPGRFSGRQFSNSRSEMNVSTLELGDSALYLCATSLVVGQGNEQFFGPGTRLTVL.

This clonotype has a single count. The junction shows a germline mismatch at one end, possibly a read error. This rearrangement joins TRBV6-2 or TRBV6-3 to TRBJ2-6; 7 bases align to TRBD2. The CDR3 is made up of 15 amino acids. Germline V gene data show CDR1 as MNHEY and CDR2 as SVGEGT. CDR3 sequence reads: CASHIGGSGANVLTF. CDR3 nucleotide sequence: TGCGCCAGCCACATCGGGGGGTCCGGGGCCAACGTCCTGACTTTC.

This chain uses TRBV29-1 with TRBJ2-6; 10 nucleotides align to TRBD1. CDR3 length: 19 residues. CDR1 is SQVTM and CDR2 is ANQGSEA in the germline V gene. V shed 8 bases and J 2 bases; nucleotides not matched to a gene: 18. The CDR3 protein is CSIGAPPGTGDTGANVLTF. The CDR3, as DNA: TGCAGCATTGGAGCCCCCCCCGGGACAGGGGATACTGGGGCCAACGTCCTGACTTTC.

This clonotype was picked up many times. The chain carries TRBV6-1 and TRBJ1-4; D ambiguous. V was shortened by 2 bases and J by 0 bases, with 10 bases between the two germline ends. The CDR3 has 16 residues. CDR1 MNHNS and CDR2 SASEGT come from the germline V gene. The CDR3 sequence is CASSEMGGSTNEKLFF. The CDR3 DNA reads TGTGCCAGCAGTGAAATGGGTGGTTCAACTAATGAAAAACTGTTTTTT.

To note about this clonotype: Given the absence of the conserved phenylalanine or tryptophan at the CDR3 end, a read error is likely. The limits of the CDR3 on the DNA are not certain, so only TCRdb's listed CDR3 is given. The CDR3: CASGLKLNGEQFL. The J gene is TRBJ2-1, the V gene TRBV12-5. CDR1 and CDR2 from the germline V gene are LGHNT and FRNRAP. Ends included, the CDR3 has 13 residues.

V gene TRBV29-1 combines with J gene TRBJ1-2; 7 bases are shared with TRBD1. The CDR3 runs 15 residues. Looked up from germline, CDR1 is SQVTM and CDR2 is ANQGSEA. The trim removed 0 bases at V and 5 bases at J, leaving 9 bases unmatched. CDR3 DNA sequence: TGCAGCGTTGAAGACTTCAGGGGGAAGGATTATGGCTACACCTTC. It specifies CSVEDFRGKDYGYTF.

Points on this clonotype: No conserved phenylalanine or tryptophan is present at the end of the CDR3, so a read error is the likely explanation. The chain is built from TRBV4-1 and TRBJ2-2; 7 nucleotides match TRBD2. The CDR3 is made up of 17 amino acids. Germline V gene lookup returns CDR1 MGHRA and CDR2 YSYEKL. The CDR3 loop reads CTSSRGWGRGNTGELFL. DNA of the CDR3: TGCACCAGCAGCCGAGGCTGGGGGAGGGGAAACACCGGGGAGCTGTTTCTT.

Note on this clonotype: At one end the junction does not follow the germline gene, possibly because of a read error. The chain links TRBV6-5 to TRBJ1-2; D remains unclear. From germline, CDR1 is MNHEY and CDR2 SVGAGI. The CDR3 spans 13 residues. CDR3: CASSYISNYSYTF. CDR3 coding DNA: TGTGCCAGCTCTTATATAAGCAACTATAGCTACACCTTC.

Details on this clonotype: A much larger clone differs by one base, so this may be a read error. The CDR3 is CASSSSGTSGSNEQFF. The CDR3 bases are TGTGCCAGCAGTTCTTCCGGGACTAGCGGGAGTAATGAGCAGTTCTTC. The V and J genes are TRBV28 and TRBJ2-1; TRBD2 matches 14 bases. Germline assignment: CDR1 MDHEN and CDR2 SYDVKM. CDR3 size: 16 residues. V shed 4 bases, J shed 7 bases, and the junction held 6 bases outside the gene matches.

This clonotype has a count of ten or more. CDR3: CASSYSSIGTRSSYNEQFF. DNA of the CDR3: TGTGCCAGCAGTTACTCGTCCATCGGGACTAGGAGCTCCTACAATGAGCAGTTCTTC. This chain links TRBV6-5 with TRBJ2-1; 8 bases are a match to TRBD2. Per the germline V gene, CDR1 is MNHEY and CDR2 is SVGAGI. V lost 0 bases, J lost 0 bases, and 10 bases stayed unmatched. This CDR3 is built from 19 residues.

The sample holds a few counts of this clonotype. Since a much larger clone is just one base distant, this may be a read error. CDR3 loop: CASSFGVEIQYF. The CDR3 region has the DNA TGTGCCAGCAGCTTTGGTGTAGAGATCCAGTACTTC. The chain combines TRBV7-9 with TRBJ2-5; D not certain. CDR3 length equals 12 residues. The germline CDR1 and CDR2 sequences are SEHNR and FQNEAQ (reference sequence).

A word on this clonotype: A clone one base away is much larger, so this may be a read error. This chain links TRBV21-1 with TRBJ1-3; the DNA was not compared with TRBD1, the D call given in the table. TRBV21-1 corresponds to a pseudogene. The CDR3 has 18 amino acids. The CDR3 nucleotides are TGTACCAGCAGCAAAGGGAGGGACAGGGTATTTGTCGGAAACACCATATATTTT. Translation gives CTSSKGRDRVFVGNTIYF.

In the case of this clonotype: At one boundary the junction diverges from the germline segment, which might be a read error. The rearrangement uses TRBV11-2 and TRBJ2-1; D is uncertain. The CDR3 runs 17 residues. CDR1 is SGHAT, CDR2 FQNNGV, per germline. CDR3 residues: CACSLDQHGIVYNEQFF. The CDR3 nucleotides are TGTGCCTGCAGCTTGGATCAACACGGTATAGTCTACAATGAGCAGTTCTTC.

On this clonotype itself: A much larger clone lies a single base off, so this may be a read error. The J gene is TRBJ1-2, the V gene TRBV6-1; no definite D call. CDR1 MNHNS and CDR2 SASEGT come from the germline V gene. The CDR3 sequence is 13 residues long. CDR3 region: CASGVTEEYGYSF. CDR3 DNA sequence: TGTGCCAGCGGTGTAACAGAGGAATATGGCTACAGCTTC.

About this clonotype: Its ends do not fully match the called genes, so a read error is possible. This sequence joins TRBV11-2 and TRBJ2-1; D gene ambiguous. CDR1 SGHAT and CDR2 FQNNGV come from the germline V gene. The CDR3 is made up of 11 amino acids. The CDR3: CTSSLHDEQFF. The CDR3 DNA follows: TGTACCAGCAGCCTACATGATGAGCAGTTCTTC. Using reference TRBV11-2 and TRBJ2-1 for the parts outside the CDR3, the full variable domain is EAGVAQSPRYKIIEKRQSVAFWCNPISGHATLYWYQQILGQGPKLLIQFQNNGVVDDSQLPKDRFSAERLKGVDSTLKIQPAKLEDSAVYLCTSSLHDEQFFGPGTRLTVL.

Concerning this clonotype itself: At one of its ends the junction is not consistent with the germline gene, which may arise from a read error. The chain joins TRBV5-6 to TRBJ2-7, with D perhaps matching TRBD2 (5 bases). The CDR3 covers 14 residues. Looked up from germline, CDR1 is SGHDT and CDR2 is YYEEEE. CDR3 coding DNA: TGTGCCAGCAGCGCGGGCTCGGGGTCCTTCGAGCAGTACTTC. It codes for CASSAGSGSFEQYF.

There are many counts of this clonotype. CDR3 in amino acids: CASSRPGTGGADTQYF. The CDR3 DNA follows: TGTGCCAGCAGCCGACCTGGGACAGGGGGGGCAGATACGCAGTATTTT. This chain links TRBV28 with TRBJ2-3; 11 bases map to TRBD1. V lost 6 bases and J lost 4; bases outside the gene matches: 9. Germline V gene lookup returns CDR1 MDHEN and CDR2 SYDVKM. There are 16 residues in the CDR3.

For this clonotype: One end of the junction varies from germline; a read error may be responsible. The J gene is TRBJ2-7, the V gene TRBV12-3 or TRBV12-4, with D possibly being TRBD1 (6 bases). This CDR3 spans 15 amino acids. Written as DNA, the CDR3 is TGTGCCTGCAGTTTAGTTCGACAGGTCTACTACGAGCAGTACTTC. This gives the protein CACSLVRQVYYEQYF.

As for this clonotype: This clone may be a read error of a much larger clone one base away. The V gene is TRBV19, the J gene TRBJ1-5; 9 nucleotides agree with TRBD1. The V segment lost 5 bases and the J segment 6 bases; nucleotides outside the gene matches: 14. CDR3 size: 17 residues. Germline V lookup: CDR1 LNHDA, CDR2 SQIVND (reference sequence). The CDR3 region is CASSPLPGQGTSQPQHF. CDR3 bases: TGTGCCAGTAGTCCCCTTCCCGGACAGGGGACGTCTCAGCCCCAGCATTTT.

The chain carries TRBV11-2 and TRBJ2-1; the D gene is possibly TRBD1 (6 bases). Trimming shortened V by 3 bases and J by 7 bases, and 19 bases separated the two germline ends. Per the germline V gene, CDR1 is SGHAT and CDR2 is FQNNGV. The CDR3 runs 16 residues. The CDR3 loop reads CASSLRLQGSVNEQFF. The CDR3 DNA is TGTGCCAGCAGCTTGAGGCTACAGGGTAGCGTGAATGAGCAGTTCTTC.

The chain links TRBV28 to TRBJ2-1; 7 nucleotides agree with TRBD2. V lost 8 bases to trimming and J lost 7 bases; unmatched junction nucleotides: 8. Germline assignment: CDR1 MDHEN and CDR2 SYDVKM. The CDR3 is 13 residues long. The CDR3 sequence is CASRASGENEQFF. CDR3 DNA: TGTGCCAGCCGGGCTAGCGGAGAGAATGAGCAGTTCTTC.

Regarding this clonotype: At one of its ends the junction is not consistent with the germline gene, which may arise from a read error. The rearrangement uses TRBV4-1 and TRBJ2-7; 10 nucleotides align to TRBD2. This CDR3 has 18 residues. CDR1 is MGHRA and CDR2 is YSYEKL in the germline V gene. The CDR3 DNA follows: TGCGCCAGCAGTCAAGATCGGGGGAGTACTAGCGGGAACTACGGGCAGTACTTC. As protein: CASSQDRGSTSGNYGQYF.

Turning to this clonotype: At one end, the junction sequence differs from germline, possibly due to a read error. Here the CDR3 reads CASSLGADLASDTQYF. In DNA form, the CDR3 reads TGCGCCAGCAGCTTGGGGGCGGATCTCGCCTCCGATACGCAATATTTT. This chain connects TRBV5-1 to TRBJ2-3; D is unresolved. The CDR3 is 16 residues long. Germline CDR1 SGHRS, CDR2 YFSETQ.

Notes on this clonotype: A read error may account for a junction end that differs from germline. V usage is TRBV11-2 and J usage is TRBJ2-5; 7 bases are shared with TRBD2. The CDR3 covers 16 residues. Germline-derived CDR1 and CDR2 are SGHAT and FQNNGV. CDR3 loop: CASSFLSGMGPETRYF. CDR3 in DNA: TGTGCCAGCAGCTTCCTGAGCGGGATGGGTCCTGAGACCCGGTACTTC.

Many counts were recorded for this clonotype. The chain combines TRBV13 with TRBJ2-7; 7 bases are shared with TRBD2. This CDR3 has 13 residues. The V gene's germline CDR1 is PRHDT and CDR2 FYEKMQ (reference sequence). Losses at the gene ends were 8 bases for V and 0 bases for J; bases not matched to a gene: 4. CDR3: CASRRGSSYEQYF. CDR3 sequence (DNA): TGTGCCAGCCGGCGGGGGAGCTCCTACGAGCAGTACTTC. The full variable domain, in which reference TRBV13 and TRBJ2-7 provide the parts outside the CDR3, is AAGVIQSPRHLIKEKRETATLKCYPIPRHDTVYWYQQGPGQDPQFLISFYEKMQSDKGSIPDRFSAQQFSDYHSELNMSSLELGDSALYFCASRRGSSYEQYFGPGTRLTVT.

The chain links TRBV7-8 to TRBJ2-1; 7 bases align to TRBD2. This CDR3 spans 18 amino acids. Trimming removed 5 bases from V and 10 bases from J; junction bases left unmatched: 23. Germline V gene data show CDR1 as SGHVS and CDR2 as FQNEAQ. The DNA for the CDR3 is TGTGCCAGCAGCCCGCGGGGGAGACTAGCTGGAGGCCATGGGGAGCAGTTCTTC. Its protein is CASSPRGRLAGGHGEQFF.

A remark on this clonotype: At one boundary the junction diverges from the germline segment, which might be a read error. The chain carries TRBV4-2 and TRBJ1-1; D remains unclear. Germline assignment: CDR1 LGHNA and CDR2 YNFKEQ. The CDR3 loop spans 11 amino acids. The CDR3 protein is CASNQNTEAFF. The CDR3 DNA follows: TGTGCCAGCAACCAGAACACTGAGGCTTTCTTT.

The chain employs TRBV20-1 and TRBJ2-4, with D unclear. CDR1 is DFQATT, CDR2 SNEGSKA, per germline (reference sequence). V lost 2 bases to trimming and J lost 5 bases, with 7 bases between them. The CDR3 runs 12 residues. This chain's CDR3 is CSARRRENIQYF. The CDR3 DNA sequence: TGCAGTGCTAGACGTCGAGAAAACATTCAGTACTTC.

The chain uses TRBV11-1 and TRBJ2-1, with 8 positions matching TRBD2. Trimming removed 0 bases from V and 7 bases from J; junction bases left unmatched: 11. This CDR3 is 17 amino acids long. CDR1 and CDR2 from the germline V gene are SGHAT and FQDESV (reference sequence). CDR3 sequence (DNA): TGTGCCAGCAGCTTAGCAGCCCTGGTAGCGGGGTTAAATGAGCAGTTCTTC. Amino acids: CASSLAALVAGLNEQFF.

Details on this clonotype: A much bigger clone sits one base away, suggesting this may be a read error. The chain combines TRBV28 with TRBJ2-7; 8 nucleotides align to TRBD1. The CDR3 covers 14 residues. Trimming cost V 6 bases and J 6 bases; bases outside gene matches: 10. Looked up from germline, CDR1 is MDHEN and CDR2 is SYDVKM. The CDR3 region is CASSPWTGSGEQYF. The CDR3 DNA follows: TGTGCCAGCAGCCCTTGGACAGGGTCTGGCGAGCAGTACTTC.